The entry below gives a single T cell receptor (beta chain) sequence along with its context. The data were obtained in a study of T-cell reconstitution after alpha-beta-depleted transplantation in children. For TCRbeta, the library was prepared with unique molecular identifiers. TCRdb analysed the PCR reads with MiXCR anew, one entry per CDR3 protein. The sample has about 500,000 distinct CDR3 sequences, over 10% seen once. Germline V lookup: CDR1 SGHRS, CDR2 YFSETQ. The length of the CDR3 is 15 residues. V gave up 1 base and J gave up 3 bases; unmatched junction bases: 3. The chain couples TRBV5-1 to TRBJ2-1; 8 nucleotides agree with TRBD2. The sequence derives from a female patient between 2 and 10 years old who had a stem cell transplant for aplastic anemia, so the T cells may come from the graft donor. The specimen comprised PBMCs, mostly from graft donor cells, sampled 180 days after TCRalphabeta/CD19-depleted stem cell transplant. The CDR3 DNA sequence: TGCGCCAGCAGCTTGAAGAGCGGGGGCTACAATGAGCAGTTCTTC. The encoded protein is CASSLKSGGYNEQFF.